Described below is a single T cell receptor (beta chain) sequence and its context. The data stem from a study of cytomegalovirus exposure and HLA in healthy donors. V was shortened by 1 base and J by 5 bases, with 17 bases between the two germline ends. The V gene's germline CDR1 is KGHSH and CDR2 LQKENI. This CDR3 is 16 amino acids long. Both 60 Vbeta primers and 13 Jbeta primers went into the PCR. Clones were read by immunoSEQ multiplex PCR, and TCRdb kept only the in-frame ones, dropping some. The table records more than 140,000 clones, 75% to 80% of them present only once. Material: PBMCs. The TCR sequence derives from a female donor in good health and CMV-seronegative. The chain is built from TRBV18 and TRBJ2-5, with D possibly matching TRBD1 (5 bases). The CDR3 reads CASSPLGRLGVETQYF. Here the CDR3 DNA reads TGTGCCAGCTCACCACTAGGGCGGCTAGGGGTGGAGACCCAGTACTTC.